These T cell receptor beta chains were read from a single sample in a study of blood T cell repertoires in COVID-19. Profiled with immunoSEQ multiplex PCR; TCRdb holds only in-frame clones, not every one. The sample has a few hundred thousand clones; more than 70% are singletons. Material: PBMCs or T cells enriched from blood (not recorded which). These receptors all come from a woman aged 25 to 39 who had been exposed to COVID-19. CDR3s include the opening cysteine and the closing phenylalanine or tryptophan. The order of the fields is clone size, V gene, J gene, CDR3 length, D gene, CDR3 DNA, CDR3 protein. A D gene is named only where the DNA matches it firmly. The size field is filled for only some rows; it gives once, few, many or a size class.

clone_size: .
v_call: TRBV28
j_call: TRBJ1-5
cdr3_length: 18
d_call: .
cdr3_nt: TGTGCCAGCAGTAACCCCGGCGGTGAGTCGCGGGGATCTCAGCCCCAGCATTTT
cdr3_aa: CASSNPGGESRGSQPQHF

clone_size: .
v_call: TRBV7-9
j_call: TRBJ1-5
cdr3_length: 15
d_call: TRBD1
cdr3_nt: TGTGCCAGCAGCTGGACAGGAGCTTCCAATCAGCCCCAGCATTTT
cdr3_aa: CASSWTGASNQPQHF

clone_size: .
v_call: TRBV11-2
j_call: TRBJ1-3
cdr3_length: 15
d_call: .
cdr3_nt: TGTGCCAGCAGCTTGTCGGGGAGTACTGGAAACACCATATATTTT
cdr3_aa: CASSLSGSTGNTIYF

clone_size: .
v_call: TRBV11-2
j_call: TRBJ2-2
cdr3_length: 16
d_call: TRBD2
cdr3_nt: TGTGCCAGCAGCCTTAGTAGCGGGAGGTTTAACGGGGAGCTGTTTTTT
cdr3_aa: CASSLSSGRFNGELFF

clone_size: .
v_call: TRBV19
j_call: TRBJ2-7
cdr3_length: 14
d_call: .
cdr3_nt: TGTGCCAGTAGTATCCCCGGGACATCCTACGAGCAGTACTTC
cdr3_aa: CASSIPGTSYEQYF

clone_size: few
v_call: TRBV11-3
j_call: TRBJ2-5
cdr3_length: 13
d_call: TRBD1
cdr3_nt: TGTGCCAGCAGCTCGGGGACAGAAGAGACCCAGTACTTC
cdr3_aa: CASSSGTEETQYF

clone_size: .
v_call: TRBV10-1
j_call: TRBJ2-1
cdr3_length: 15
d_call: TRBD2
cdr3_nt: TGCGCCAGCAGTACGGGACTAGCGGGAGACAATGAGCAGTTCTTC
cdr3_aa: CASSTGLAGDNEQFF

clone_size: .
v_call: TRBV27
j_call: TRBJ2-3
cdr3_length: 16
d_call: TRBD1
cdr3_nt: TGTGCCAGCAGACCTGGCGGCAGGGGGATCACAGATACGCAGTATTTT
cdr3_aa: CASRPGGRGITDTQYF

clone_size: .
v_call: TRBV6-5
j_call: TRBJ1-5
cdr3_length: 13
d_call: .
cdr3_nt: TGTGCCAGCAGCGACAGGACTAATCAGCCCCAGCATTTT
cdr3_aa: CASSDRTNQPQHF

clone_size: .
v_call: TRBV10-3
j_call: TRBJ1-4
cdr3_length: 17
d_call: TRBD1
cdr3_nt: TGTGCCATCAGCCCAGACAGGGGCTCCCTCCCTGGGGAAAAACTGTTTTTT
cdr3_aa: CAISPDRGSLPGEKLFF

clone_size: .
v_call: TRBV6-4
j_call: TRBJ2-7
cdr3_length: 14
d_call: TRBD1
cdr3_nt: TGTGCCAGCAGTGAGTGGCAGGGGGCGCGGGAGCAGTACTTC
cdr3_aa: CASSEWQGAREQYF

clone_size: .
v_call: TRBV18
j_call: TRBJ2-3
cdr3_length: 15
d_call: .
cdr3_nt: TGTGCCAGCTCACCCCCGGGACTTATCACAGATACGCAGTATTTT
cdr3_aa: CASSPPGLITDTQYF

clone_size: .
v_call: TRBV27
j_call: TRBJ1-2
cdr3_length: 15
d_call: TRBD1
cdr3_nt: TGTGCCAGCAGTGGGGGAGTGACAGGGAACTATGGCTACACCTTC
cdr3_aa: CASSGGVTGNYGYTF

clone_size: .
v_call: TRBV30
j_call: TRBJ1-5
cdr3_length: 14
d_call: TRBD1
cdr3_nt: TGTGCCTGGACCAGGACAGGGGTGGGTCAGCCCCAGCATTTT
cdr3_aa: CAWTRTGVGQPQHF

clone_size: few
v_call: TRBV12-3/TRBV12-4
j_call: TRBJ1-6
cdr3_length: 13
d_call: .
cdr3_nt: TGTGCCAGCAGTTTGGTGGCCAATTCACCCCTCCACTTT
cdr3_aa: CASSLVANSPLHF

clone_size: once
v_call: TRBV5-5
j_call: TRBJ2-5
cdr3_length: 14
d_call: .
cdr3_nt: TGTGCCAGCAGCCCCTCGGACTACCAAGAGACCCAGTACTTC
cdr3_aa: CASSPSDYQETQYF

clone_size: .
v_call: TRBV15
j_call: TRBJ2-1
cdr3_length: 18
d_call: TRBD2
cdr3_nt: TGTGCCACCAGCAGAGATAGGTCGGCTAGCGGGAGTGGGGATGAGCAGTTCTTC
cdr3_aa: CATSRDRSASGSGDEQFF

clone_size: once
v_call: TRBV7-9
j_call: TRBJ2-7
cdr3_length: 15
d_call: TRBD2
cdr3_nt: TGTGCCAGCAGCCCCCTAGCGGGAGTAGGCTACGAGCAGTACTTC
cdr3_aa: CASSPLAGVGYEQYF

clone_size: .
v_call: TRBV28
j_call: TRBJ1-2
cdr3_length: 14
d_call: .
cdr3_nt: TGTGCCAGCAGTTTGGATGGGCAGCTATATGGCTACACCTTC
cdr3_aa: CASSLDGQLYGYTF

clone_size: .
v_call: TRBV6-9
j_call: TRBJ2-7
cdr3_length: 12
d_call: .
cdr3_nt: TGTGCCAGCAGTTATTCCTACTACGAGCAGTACTTC
cdr3_aa: CASSYSYYEQYF

clone_size: .
v_call: TRBV20-1
j_call: TRBJ2-2
cdr3_length: 14
d_call: TRBD2
cdr3_nt: TGCAGTGCTAGTCAACTAGCGCGGACCGGGGAGCTGTTTTTT
cdr3_aa: CSASQLARTGELFF

clone_size: once
v_call: TRBV9
j_call: TRBJ1-3
cdr3_length: 17
d_call: TRBD1
cdr3_nt: TGTGCCAGCAGCGTAAGTTCGGGACAGAGCTCTGGAAACACCATATATTTT
cdr3_aa: CASSVSSGQSSGNTIYF

clone_size: .
v_call: TRBV20-1
j_call: TRBJ2-7
cdr3_length: 17
d_call: TRBD2
cdr3_nt: TGCAGTGCTAGTAGACCCCCAGCTAGCGGCGGTTCCTACGAGCAGTACTTC
cdr3_aa: CSASRPPASGGSYEQYF

clone_size: .
v_call: TRBV28
j_call: TRBJ2-7
cdr3_length: 19
d_call: .
cdr3_nt: TGTGCCAGCAGTAACCTCGGGGTGGTAGCGGAGGGGCGGGACTACGAGCAGTACTTC
cdr3_aa: CASSNLGVVAEGRDYEQYF

clone_size: .
v_call: TRBV27
j_call: TRBJ2-1
cdr3_length: 14
d_call: TRBD1
cdr3_nt: TGTGCCAGCACCCGACAGGGGGCGAGTAATGAGCAGTTCTTC
cdr3_aa: CASTRQGASNEQFF

clone_size: .
v_call: TRBV10-1
j_call: TRBJ2-7
cdr3_length: 14
d_call: TRBD1
cdr3_nt: TGCGCCAGCAGTGACGCCGACAGGGCCTACGAGCAGTACTTC
cdr3_aa: CASSDADRAYEQYF

clone_size: .
v_call: TRBV4-1
j_call: TRBJ2-3
cdr3_length: 14
d_call: .
cdr3_nt: TGCGCCAGCAGCCAAGAGGGAGGGGGGACAGGCGGAAATTTT
cdr3_aa: CASSQEGGGTGGNF

clone_size: .
v_call: TRBV19
j_call: TRBJ1-1
cdr3_length: 15
d_call: .
cdr3_nt: TGTGCCAGTATTATTCGGATCGGGGGAAACACTGAAGCTTTCTTT
cdr3_aa: CASIIRIGGNTEAFF

clone_size: once
v_call: TRBV5-1
j_call: TRBJ1-5
cdr3_length: 16
d_call: TRBD1
cdr3_nt: TGCGCCAGCAGCCCGGGGACAGGGGGCCAGTTTCAGCCCCAGCATTTT
cdr3_aa: CASSPGTGGQFQPQHF

clone_size: .
v_call: TRBV7-3
j_call: TRBJ2-1
cdr3_length: 19
d_call: TRBD2
cdr3_nt: TGTGCCAGCAGCTTACCGGGCGGGGGTGCAGGGTTGGGTCCAAATGAGCAGTTCTTC
cdr3_aa: CASSLPGGGAGLGPNEQFF

clone_size: .
v_call: TRBV6-5
j_call: TRBJ1-4
cdr3_length: 14
d_call: .
cdr3_nt: TGTGCCAGCAGCGATTCATCTACAGGAGAAAAACTGTTTTTT
cdr3_aa: CASSDSSTGEKLFF

clone_size: .
v_call: TRBV7-6
j_call: TRBJ1-1
cdr3_length: 16
d_call: TRBD1
cdr3_nt: TGTGCCAGCAGCTTAGAGGGGACAGGGTTGAACACTGAAGCTTTCTTT
cdr3_aa: CASSLEGTGLNTEAFF

clone_size: few
v_call: TRBV18
j_call: TRBJ2-2
cdr3_length: 13
d_call: .
cdr3_nt: TGTGCCAGCTCGTCATCGAACACCGGGGAGCTGTTTTTT
cdr3_aa: CASSSSNTGELFF

clone_size: .
v_call: TRBV9
j_call: TRBJ2-1
cdr3_length: 14
d_call: TRBD2
cdr3_nt: TGTGCCAGCAGCTCCCTAGCGGGATGGGGTGAGCAGTTCTTC
cdr3_aa: CASSSLAGWGEQFF

clone_size: .
v_call: TRBV27
j_call: TRBJ1-4
cdr3_length: 14
d_call: .
cdr3_nt: TGTGCCAGCAGTTCCGGAGGGGCTAATGAAAAACTGTTTTTT
cdr3_aa: CASSSGGANEKLFF

clone_size: .
v_call: TRBV27
j_call: TRBJ2-7
cdr3_length: 11
d_call: .
cdr3_nt: TGTGCCAGCAGTTTGGCAGGGGAGCAGTACTTC
cdr3_aa: CASSLAGEQYF

clone_size: .
v_call: TRBV11-1
j_call: TRBJ1-1
cdr3_length: 14
d_call: .
cdr3_nt: TGTGCCAGCAGCCCCAGGCCGTCGAACACTGAAGCTTTCTTT
cdr3_aa: CASSPRPSNTEAFF

clone_size: .
v_call: TRBV30
j_call: TRBJ2-2
cdr3_length: 12
d_call: .
cdr3_nt: TGTGCCTGGAGTGTACAAGCCGGGGAGCTGTTTTTT
cdr3_aa: CAWSVQAGELFF

clone_size: .
v_call: TRBV9
j_call: TRBJ1-5
cdr3_length: 14
d_call: TRBD1
cdr3_nt: TGTGCCAGCAGCGAACAGGGGGTTAATCAGCCCCAGCATTTT
cdr3_aa: CASSEQGVNQPQHF

clone_size: .
v_call: TRBV6-5
j_call: TRBJ1-3
cdr3_length: 14
d_call: TRBD1
cdr3_nt: TGTGCCAGCGTCGACAGGGAAGCTGGAAACACCATATATTTT
cdr3_aa: CASVDREAGNTIYF

clone_size: .
v_call: TRBV14
j_call: TRBJ2-7
cdr3_length: 21
d_call: .
cdr3_nt: TGTGCCAGCAGCCAAGACTCTCCGACAGGGGCGAGCGGGAGGTTCCACTACGAGCAGTACTTC
cdr3_aa: CASSQDSPTGASGRFHYEQYF

clone_size: .
v_call: TRBV7-8
j_call: TRBJ2-5
cdr3_length: 16
d_call: .
cdr3_nt: TGTGCCAGCAGCCGCCCGCAGGGTAAGGGGCAAGAGACCCAGTACTTC
cdr3_aa: CASSRPQGKGQETQYF

clone_size: .
v_call: TRBV12-3/TRBV12-4
j_call: TRBJ2-2
cdr3_length: 13
d_call: .
cdr3_nt: TGTGCCAGCAGTTTACTAGAAACCGGGGAGCTGTTTTTT
cdr3_aa: CASSLLETGELFF

clone_size: .
v_call: TRBV5-8
j_call: TRBJ1-1
cdr3_length: 14
d_call: .
cdr3_nt: TGTGCCAGCAGCCCAATCCTGGGGGCGGTTCAAGCTTTCTTT
cdr3_aa: CASSPILGAVQAFF

clone_size: .
v_call: TRBV19
j_call: TRBJ2-6
cdr3_length: 17
d_call: TRBD1
cdr3_nt: TGTGCCAGTAGTTCAGGGACAGGAACCTCTGGGGCCAACGTCCTGACTTTC
cdr3_aa: CASSSGTGTSGANVLTF

clone_size: few
v_call: TRBV2
j_call: TRBJ1-2
cdr3_length: 16
d_call: TRBD1
cdr3_nt: TGTGCCAGCAGTGAATCTCGGGACAGGGAAGACTATGGCTACACCTTC
cdr3_aa: CASSESRDREDYGYTF

clone_size: .
v_call: TRBV6-2/TRBV6-3
j_call: TRBJ1-2
cdr3_length: 15
d_call: .
cdr3_nt: TGTGCCAGCAGTTACGACAGGATAGCTAACTATGGCTACACCTTC
cdr3_aa: CASSYDRIANYGYTF

clone_size: .
v_call: TRBV4-1
j_call: TRBJ2-7
cdr3_length: 17
d_call: TRBD2
cdr3_nt: TGCGCCAGCAGCCAAGACCCTGGGACTAGGCCCTCCTACGAGCAGTACTTC
cdr3_aa: CASSQDPGTRPSYEQYF

clone_size: .
v_call: TRBV10-3
j_call: TRBJ2-7
cdr3_length: 15
d_call: TRBD1
cdr3_nt: TGTGCCATCAGTGAGAAGGACAGGGATACCTACGAGCAGTACTTC
cdr3_aa: CAISEKDRDTYEQYF